Included here is one T cell receptor beta chain sequence, with context. This record comes from a study of tumor-infiltrating lymphocytes in oesophageal squamous cell carcinoma. Trimming took off 2 bases at V and 2 bases at J, with 7 bases between the two ends. The germline V gene has CDR1 SGHTA and CDR2 FQGNSA. This CDR3 region has 14 residues. TCRdb analysed the PCR reads with MiXCR anew, one entry per CDR3 protein. The table has 16,000 or so distinct CDR3 sequences, 40% to 55% seen once. The sequencing input was esophageal tumor tissue. This TCR was recovered from a male donor with esophageal squamous cell carcinoma. This chain connects TRBV7-2 to TRBJ2-1; D not certain. In DNA form, the CDR3 reads TGTGCCAGCAGCTTAATTCCAGCCTACAATGAGCAGTTCTTC. Translation gives CASSLIPAYNEQFF.